Listed here are 18 T cell receptor beta chains from one sample, sequenced in a study of neoadjuvant anti-PD-1 for oral cavity cancer. Stated time point: after neoadjuvant nivolumab, at surgical resection. Profiling relied on immunoSEQ multiplex PCR, and the TCRdb table lists in-frame clones only, not all of them. Here the sample spans about 14,000 clones, approximately 70% being singletons. This specimen consisted of PBMCs, obtained after nivolumab (anti-PD-1) treatment. These TCRs come from a person aged 35-79 years with oral cavity squamous cell carcinoma.

This chain joins TRBV5-1 and TRBJ2-2, with 13 positions matching TRBD2. J lost 4 bases, V lost 3 bases, and 9 bases had no gene match. The length of the CDR3 is 18 residues. Germline CDR1 and CDR2: SGHRS and YFSETQ. CDR3 sequence reads: CASSSTGLAGASTGELFF. The CDR3 nucleotides read TGCGCCAGCAGCTCCACCGGACTAGCGGGAGCTAGCACCGGGGAGCTGTTTTTT.

The chain carries TRBV20-1 and TRBJ2-7; 9 bases map to TRBD1. V lost 7 bases to trimming and J lost 6 bases; unmatched junction nucleotides: 4. Germline V lookup: CDR1 DFQATT, CDR2 SNEGSKA (reference sequence). The CDR3 runs to 11 residues. CDR3 protein: CSGQGEFEQYF. The CDR3, as DNA: TGCAGTGGACAGGGGGAGTTCGAGCAGTACTTC.

The chain joins TRBV30 to TRBJ2-7; D call uncertain. The length of the CDR3 is 13 residues. V lost 2 bases and J lost 6, with 14 bases in between. Germline lookup yields CDR1 GTSNPN and CDR2 SVGIG (reference sequence). CDR3 in DNA: TGTGCCTGGAGTAAAAACTCTCTGGGCGAGCAGTACTTC. This sequence encodes CAWSKNSLGEQYF. The full variable domain, with the rest looked up from reference TRBV30 and TRBJ2-7, is SQTIHQWPATLVQPVGSPLSLECTVEGTSNPNLYWYRQAAGRGLQLLFYSVGIGQISSEVPQNLSASRPQDRQFILSSKKLLLSDSGFYLCAWSKNSLGEQYFGPGTRLTVT.

J is TRBJ2-3 and V is TRBV7-9; the D is unclear. Per the germline V gene, CDR1 is SEHNR and CDR2 is FQNEAQ (reference sequence). V gave up 5 bases and J gave up 0 bases, with 6 bases separating them. This CDR3 has 13 residues. The DNA for the CDR3 is TGTGCCAGCAGCCTTATGAGCACAGATACGCAGTATTTT. Encoded protein: CASSLMSTDTQYF.

The rearrangement links TRBV28 to TRBJ2-1; 10 bases map to TRBD2. The V gene's germline CDR1 is MDHEN and CDR2 SYDVKM. V was pared by 4 bases and J by 3 bases, with 12 bases of the junction left unmatched. This CDR3 region has 18 residues. CDR3 in DNA: TGTGCCAGCAGTTCCTTTGGGAAGCGGGAGGGATACTACAATGAGCAGTTCTTC. This encodes CASSSFGKREGYYNEQFF.

This clone was seen a handful of times. This sequence joins TRBV28 and TRBJ2-2; 8 bases are a match to TRBD1. Per germline, CDR1 MDHEN and CDR2 SYDVKM. The CDR3 has 17 amino acids. The V and J ends lost 2 bases and 4 bases, in that order; junction bases with no gene match: 9. CDR3 protein: CASSLGTGQGGTGELFF. The CDR3 nucleotides are TGTGCCAGCAGTTTAGGGACCGGACAGGGAGGCACCGGGGAGCTGTTTTTT. The full variable domain, in which reference TRBV28 and TRBJ2-2 provide the parts outside the CDR3, is DVKVTQSSRYLVKRTGEKVFLECVQDMDHENMFWYRQDPGLGLRLIYFSYDVKMKEKGDIPEGYSVSREKKERFSLILESASTNQTSMYLCASSLGTGQGGTGELFFGEGSRLTVL.

This chain links TRBV10-2 with TRBJ1-4, with D perhaps matching TRBD1 (6 bases). V gave up 1 base and J gave up 10 bases, with 16 bases separating them. The CDR3 spans 15 residues. Germline lookup yields CDR1 WSHSY and CDR2 SAAADI. This chain's CDR3 is CASSELGQISGKLFF. The CDR3 coding sequence is TGCGCCAGCAGTGAGTTGGGACAAATATCGGGAAAACTGTTTTTT.

V usage is TRBV2 and J usage is TRBJ2-4; the match to TRBD1 covers 7 bases. The CDR3 consists of 14 residues. Unmatched junction bases numbered 4, after V lost 4 bases and J lost 4 bases. Germline V gene sequence: CDR1 SNHLY, CDR2 FYNNEI. The CDR3 coding sequence is TGTGCCAGCAGTGGTCCGGGACAGAAAAACATTCAGTACTTC. This translates into CASSGPGQKNIQYF.

The V and J genes are TRBV19 and TRBJ2-6; maybe TRBD2 (5 bases). From germline, CDR1 is LNHDA and CDR2 SQIVND (reference sequence). V lost 5 bases to trimming and J lost 2 bases, with 10 bases between them. The CDR3 runs 15 residues. CDR3 protein: CASSSPRAGANVLTF. The CDR3 bases are TGTGCCAGTAGTTCCCCGAGGGCTGGGGCCAACGTCCTGACTTTC.

The J gene is TRBJ2-7, the V gene TRBV30, with a tentative D call TRBD2 (7 bases). Germline values: CDR1 GTSNPN, CDR2 SVGIG (reference sequence). The CDR3 sequence is 14 residues long. Between the trimmed V and J ends, which lost 0 bases and 3 bases, there was a span of 12 bases. In nucleotides, the CDR3 is TGTGCCTGGAGTGTGGGAGGGGGAGGCTACGAGCAGTACTTC. The encoded protein is CAWSVGGGGYEQYF.

This chain uses TRBV6-1 with TRBJ1-2; no clear D gene. The CDR3 contains 13 residues. CDR1 is MNHNS and CDR2 is SASEGT in the germline V gene. Between the trimmed V and J ends, which lost 6 bases and 8 bases, there was a span of 16 bases. DNA of the CDR3: TGTGCCAGCAGCCCGACGGCGTATGTAGGCTACACCTTC. Encoded protein: CASSPTAYVGYTF.

The V and J genes are TRBV27 and TRBJ2-2; D could derive from TRBD1 or TRBD2 (5 bases each). CDR1 MNHEY and CDR2 SMNVEV come from the germline V gene (reference sequence). The CDR3 consists of 14 residues. Trimming removed 10 bases from V and 2 bases from J, with 14 bases in between. The CDR3: CATGSRGNTGELFF. DNA of the CDR3: TGTGCCACGGGAAGCCGGGGCAACACCGGGGAGCTGTTTTTT.

The chain recombines TRBV7-8 with TRBJ2-5; no reliable D call. The CDR3 covers 12 residues. V was pared by 4 bases and J by 1 base, with 4 bases between. Germline CDR1 reads SGHVS; CDR2 reads FQNEAQ. CDR3 bases: TGTGCCAGCAGCTGGGGCCAAGAGACCCAGTACTTC. This codes for CASSWGQETQYF.

This chain joins TRBV9 and TRBJ1-2, with D hard to call. In germline, CDR1 is SGDLS, CDR2 YYNGEE. Trimming took off 10 bases at V and 2 bases at J, with 12 bases between the two ends. The CDR3 contains 12 residues. The CDR3 here is CASTTGNYGYTF. The CDR3 region has the DNA TGTGCCTCCACGACGGGGAACTATGGCTACACCTTC.

This clone appeared a single time. The V gene is TRBV5-1, the J gene TRBJ2-1; D might be TRBD2 (5 bases). Germline values: CDR1 SGHRS, CDR2 YFSETQ. The CDR3 totals 11 residues. The V end lost 6 bases, the J end lost 8 bases, and 9 bases lay between the germline ends. CDR3 nucleotide sequence: TGCGCCAGCATCCGGGGAGATGAGCAGTTCTTC. Translating gives CASIRGDEQFF.

V and J are TRBV5-6 and TRBJ2-7, with D tentatively TRBD1 (6 bases). Trimming left V 4 bases short and J 5 bases short, with 13 bases between. This CDR3 has 13 residues. Germline V gives CDR1 SGHDT, CDR2 YYEEEE. CDR3 sequence (DNA): TGTGCCAGCAGCATCACAGGGTTCGACGAGCAGTACTTC. Amino acid sequence: CASSITGFDEQYF.

This clone was seen only a few times. The genes are TRBV29-1 and TRBJ2-1, with 7 bases lining up with TRBD2. This CDR3 region has 13 residues. Trimming took 1 base from V and 9 from J; bases not matched to a gene: 6. Germline CDR1 reads SQVTM; CDR2 reads ANQGSEA. CDR3 sequence reads: CSVEGTSTSEQFF. The DNA of the CDR3 is TGCAGCGTTGAAGGGACTAGTACTTCTGAGCAGTTCTTC.

The gene calls are TRBV6-1 and TRBJ2-5; 10 nucleotides agree with TRBD1. Germline V CDR1 and CDR2: MNHNS, SASEGT. Germline trimming cut 5 bases from V and 4 bases from J; bases unmatched to any gene: 7. CDR3 length: 15 amino acids. CDR3 in amino acids: CASSRTGGGIETQYF. The CDR3 nucleotides read TGTGCCAGCAGTCGGACAGGGGGTGGAATAGAGACCCAGTACTTC.